This entry describes one T cell receptor (beta chain). The germline gives CDR1 MNHEY, CDR2 SMNVEV (reference sequence). With V trimmed by 5 bases and J by 0 bases, 6 bases remained unmatched. The CDR3 has 16 residues. Source study methods: Researchers report that nucleated cell counts were estimated from reference gene primer amplification. The assay was immunoSEQ multiplex PCR, and TCRdb's table has in-frame clones only and misses some. The V and J calls and clone size were taken over from that table, and D and trimming were inferred from the DNA. This table holds about 130,000 clones, about 89% found once. These data originate in a study of blood T cell repertoires in COVID-19. Overall study: From the United States, Italy and Spain came samples of acute and convalescent COVID-19. T cells, B-cell-depleted T cells, or PBMCs provided the cDNA or gDNA that served as material.

It was during active infection that Seattle patients were enrolled and then longitudinally followed. The chain recombines TRBV27 with TRBJ2-2; 7 bases line up with TRBD1. Sequencing was done on a sample of peripheral blood. The clonotype originates from a man aged 60-69 years with COVID-19, enrolled during active disease. In nucleotides, the CDR3 is TGTGCCAGCAGTCGGTCGGGACAGACGAACACCGGGGAGCTGTTTTTT. Translated, it gives CASSRSGQTNTGELFF.